This entry lists 22 T cell receptor beta chains sequenced from one sample in a study of shared clonotypes between healthy human individuals (dated by TCRdb to 2018 to 2021). The method was the immunoSEQ multiplex PCR assay. TCRdb stores this immuneACCESS table with in-frame sequences only. Part of the clones is absent; in the studies checked, under half of the shortfall reflects unresolved V genes, and no reason is known for the rest. Recorded for this sample are approximately 500,000 clones; 78% of them occurred a single time. Around 12% of the sample is taken by the ten largest. The specimen was PBMCs. These receptors were collected from a woman aged 40 to 50 in good health. Some clones in this sample may be carry-over from other donors' samples.

The CDR3 coding sequence is TGTGCCAGCAGCCGGATAAGGGATTTTTCTGAAGCTTTCTTT. Amino acid sequence: CASSRIRDFSEAFF. The genes are TRBV4-2 and TRBJ1-1, with D uncertain. The CDR3 extends over 14 amino acids. Deletions cut 4 bases from V and 6 bases from J, with 15 bases between. The germline CDR1 and CDR2 sequences are LGHNA and YNFKEQ.

This chain connects TRBV18 to TRBJ2-7; 10 bases are shared with TRBD1. V gave up 5 bases and J gave up 6 bases; unmatched junction bases: 13. This CDR3 is 16 amino acids long. The germline V gene has CDR1 KGHSH and CDR2 LQKENI. The CDR3 here is CASSEPPGQGSSEQYF. In DNA form, the CDR3 reads TGTGCCAGCTCAGAACCTCCGGGACAGGGGTCCAGCGAGCAGTACTTC.

The J gene is TRBJ2-7, the V gene TRBV10-1; maybe TRBD1 (5 bases). Per germline, CDR1 WNHNN and CDR2 SYGVQD (reference sequence). The CDR3 has 15 amino acids. V was trimmed by 7 bases and J by 3 bases, leaving 19 bases between them. DNA for the CDR3: TGCGCCAGCACCTCTAGGGGCGACCAATACTACGAGCAGTACTTC. Its protein product is CASTSRGDQYYEQYF.

V is TRBV28 and J is TRBJ2-7; D call uncertain. Trimming removed 3 bases at V and 1 base at J, with 10 bases between. Per the germline V gene, CDR1 is MDHEN and CDR2 is SYDVKM. The CDR3 runs to 14 residues. The CDR3 nucleotides are TGTGCCAGCAGTTTTTCCCCGTTATCCTACGAGCAGTACTTC. It yields the protein CASSFSPLSYEQYF.

V gene TRBV28 combines with J gene TRBJ2-4, with 7 bases matching TRBD1. Trimming at V came to 5 bases and at J to 0 bases, leaving 7 bases not matched to a gene. Germline V gives CDR1 MDHEN, CDR2 SYDVKM. This CDR3 region has 16 residues. CDR3 sequence (DNA): TGTGCCAGCAGTAGAGGACAGGCTCTAGCCAAAAACATTCAGTACTTC. This encodes CASSRGQALAKNIQYF.

The chain combines TRBV15 with TRBJ2-4, with 16 bases fitting TRBD2. The germline CDR1 and CDR2 sequences are LNHNV and YYDKDF (reference sequence). Trimming took 3 bases from V and 1 from J; bases not matched to a gene: 3. This CDR3 contains 18 residues. In DNA, the CDR3 is TGTGCCACCAGCAGGGGACTAGCGGGAGGGCCTGCCAAAAACATTCAGTACTTC. It translates to CATSRGLAGGPAKNIQYF.

This clone was recorded at least ten times. The chain links TRBV6-1 to TRBJ2-7, with 10 bases identical to TRBD1. Germline CDR1 and CDR2: MNHNS and SASEGT. With 5 bases clipped from V and 0 bases from J, the junction kept 4 bases outside the gene matches. This CDR3 comprises 15 residues. The CDR3 DNA is TGTGCCAGCAGTACCCGACAGGGGGCCTCCTACGAGCAGTACTTC. Translation gives CASSTRQGASYEQYF.

This chain joins TRBV2 and TRBJ2-2; tentatively, D is TRBD1 or TRBD2 (5 bases each). V was shortened by 2 bases and J by 6 bases, with 10 bases between the two germline ends. Germline values: CDR1 SNHLY, CDR2 FYNNEI. CDR3 length equals 14 residues. The CDR3 loop is CASSEWGSAGELFF. In nucleotides, the CDR3 is TGTGCCAGCAGTGAATGGGGGTCGGCCGGGGAGCTGTTTTTT.

The chain is built from TRBV5-4 and TRBJ2-6; no clear D. CDR1 SGHNT and CDR2 YYREEE come from the germline V gene (reference sequence). V was clipped by 0 bases and J by 3 bases, with 13 bases between them. The length of the CDR3 is 17 residues. The CDR3 nucleotides read TGTGCCAGCAGCTTGGCTCCGGGTTCGGGTGGGGCCAACGTCCTGACTTTC. It encodes CASSLAPGSGGANVLTF.

CDR3 amino acids: CASSFVGTNEKLFF. DNA for the CDR3: TGCGCCAGCAGCTTTGTCGGGACTAATGAAAAACTGTTTTTT. The chain has TRBV5-1 and TRBJ1-4; D remains ambiguous. Trimming cost V 2 bases and J 2 bases, with 7 bases left between them. Germline CDR1 is SGHRS and CDR2 is YFSETQ. This CDR3 has 14 amino acids.

J is TRBJ1-1 and V is TRBV15; the D is unclear. V lost 1 base and J 1 base, leaving 10 bases between the germline ends. The CDR3 consists of 15 residues. Germline V gene lookup returns CDR1 LNHNV and CDR2 YYDKDF (reference sequence). CDR3 bases: TGTGCCACCAGCAGAGCGCGATTCCAGAACACTGAAGCTTTCTTT. This codes for CATSRARFQNTEAFF.

This chain joins TRBV7-3 and TRBJ2-1, with 9 nucleotides matching TRBD1. The CDR3 sequence is 18 residues long. V dropped 1 base and J dropped 4; count of bases not matched to a gene: 11. Germline CDR1 is SGHTA and CDR2 is FQGTGA. The CDR3: CASSLRPTGTGRYNEQFF. The CDR3, as DNA: TGTGCCAGCAGCTTAAGACCCACGGGGACAGGGAGGTACAATGAGCAGTTCTTC. Full variable domain (missing parts from reference TRBV7-3 and TRBJ2-1): GAGVSQTPSNKVTEKGKYVELRCDPISGHTALYWYRQSLGQGPEFLIYFQGTGAADDSGLPNDRFFAVRPEGSVSTLKIQRTERGDSAVYLCASSLRPTGTGRYNEQFFGPGTRLTVL.

This clone was detected a few times. The chain combines TRBV6-5 with TRBJ1-1; 8 bases align to TRBD1. V shed 3 bases, J shed 0 bases, and the junction held 6 bases outside the gene matches. The CDR3 has 16 residues. CDR1 is MNHEY, CDR2 SVGAGI, per germline. The CDR3 reads CASSYRDRNMNTEAFF. CDR3 bases: TGTGCCAGCAGTTATAGGGACAGGAATATGAACACTGAAGCTTTCTTT.

The chain uses TRBV5-5 and TRBJ2-6; D unclear. Germline V CDR1 and CDR2: SGHKS, YYEKEE (reference sequence). The CDR3 loop spans 15 amino acids. The ends were cut back, 3 bases at V and 0 bases at J, with 7 bases in the middle. In nucleotides, the CDR3 is TGTGCCAGCAGCTGGCAGAGCTCTGGGGCCAACGTCCTGACTTTC. Translation: CASSWQSSGANVLTF.

Turning to this clone: A junction boundary mismatches the germline segment, possibly from a read error. Other nucleotide sequences from this sample produce the same CDR3. The chain employs TRBV19 and TRBJ1-4; unclear D gene. Germline V gene data show CDR1 as LNHDA and CDR2 as SQIVND (reference sequence). The CDR3 totals 14 residues. DNA of the CDR3: TGTGCCAGTAGTATAGGGGTATCTGAAGAAAAGCTGTTTTTT. Its protein is CASSIGVSEEKLFF.

The genes are TRBV28 and TRBJ2-1; TRBD2 agrees at 8 bases. The germline CDR1 and CDR2 sequences are MDHEN and SYDVKM. The CDR3 extends over 17 amino acids. V shed 5 bases and J 3 bases; nucleotides not matched to a gene: 12. The CDR3 sequence: CASSPPLAAVRYNEQFF. For the CDR3, the DNA is TGTGCCAGCAGTCCCCCACTAGCGGCAGTCCGCTACAATGAGCAGTTCTTC.

The rearrangement joins TRBV4-3 to TRBJ2-1, with D unclear. CDR3 size: 16 residues. Germline CDR1 and CDR2: LGHNA and YSLEER. V was trimmed by 4 bases and J by 6 bases, leaving 19 bases between them. The CDR3 sequence: CASSPKGYRDFNEQFF. The DNA of the CDR3 is TGCGCCAGCAGCCCCAAAGGTTACAGAGACTTCAATGAGCAGTTCTTC.

The V and J genes are TRBV5-1 and TRBJ2-1, with TRBD2 matching 8 bases. CDR1 SGHRS and CDR2 YFSETQ come from the germline V gene. With V trimmed by 2 bases and J by 6 bases, 4 bases remained unmatched. This CDR3 comprises 14 residues. The CDR3 protein is CASSLSGSGNEQFF. CDR3 nucleotides: TGCGCCAGCAGCTTAAGCGGGAGTGGCAATGAGCAGTTCTTC.

The CDR3 is CASSDDGGSGYGYTF. The CDR3 coding sequence is TGTGCCAGCAGCGACGACGGTGGGTCGGGGTATGGCTACACCTTC. This chain connects TRBV7-9 to TRBJ1-2; D is undetermined. The germline CDR1 and CDR2 sequences are SEHNR and FQNEAQ (reference sequence). V dropped 5 bases and J dropped 5 bases, with 18 bases sitting between them. The length of the CDR3 is 15 residues.

The rearrangement links TRBV29-1 to TRBJ2-5, with D unclear. The DNA end is a closer match to TRBJ2-7, so the J assignment may be wrong. The germline V gene has CDR1 SQVTM and CDR2 ANQGSEA. This CDR3 has 13 amino acids. The CDR3 loop is CSVEDEQIDEQYF. CDR3 coding DNA: TGCAGCGTTGAAGATGAACAGATCGACGAGCAGTACTTC.

The chain has TRBV11-2 and TRBJ2-5, with TRBD2 identical over 8 bases. CDR1 and CDR2 from the germline V gene are SGHAT and FQNNGV. Losses at the gene ends were 5 bases for V and 4 bases for J; bases not matched to a gene: 12. This CDR3 has 16 amino acids. This CDR3 reads CASSNLAGGGGETQYF. The DNA for the CDR3 is TGTGCCAGCAGCAACCTAGCGGGCGGGGGAGGAGAGACCCAGTACTTC. Looking up the rest from reference TRBV11-2 and TRBJ2-5 gives the full variable domain: EAGVAQSPRYKIIEKRQSVAFWCNPISGHATLYWYQQILGQGPKLLIQFQNNGVVDDSQLPKDRFSAERLKGVDSTLKIQPAKLEDSAVYLCASSNLAGGGGETQYFGPGTRLLVL.

This clone was counted a few times. The chain combines TRBV28 with TRBJ1-1; a possible D gene is TRBD1 (6 bases). The CDR3 is 13 residues long. Germline V gene lookup returns CDR1 MDHEN and CDR2 SYDVKM. V gave up 7 bases and J gave up 4 bases, with 13 bases separating them. The CDR3 protein is CASTLQGPTEAFF. As DNA, the CDR3 is TGTGCCAGCACCCTCCAGGGGCCCACTGAAGCTTTCTTT.